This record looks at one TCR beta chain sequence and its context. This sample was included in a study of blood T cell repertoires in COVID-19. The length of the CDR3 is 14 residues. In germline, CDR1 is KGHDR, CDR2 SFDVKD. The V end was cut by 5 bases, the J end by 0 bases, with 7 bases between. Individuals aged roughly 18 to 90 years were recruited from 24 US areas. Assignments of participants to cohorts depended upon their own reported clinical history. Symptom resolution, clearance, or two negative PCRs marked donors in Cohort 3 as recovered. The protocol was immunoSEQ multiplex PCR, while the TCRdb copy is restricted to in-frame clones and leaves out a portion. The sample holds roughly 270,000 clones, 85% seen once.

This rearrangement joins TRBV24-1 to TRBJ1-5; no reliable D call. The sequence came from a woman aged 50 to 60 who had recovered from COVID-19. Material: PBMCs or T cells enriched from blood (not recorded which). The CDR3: CATSGSSSNQPQHF. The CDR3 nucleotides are TGTGCCACCAGTGGTTCCAGTAGCAATCAGCCCCAGCATTTT.